This T cell receptor (beta chain) was captured by sequencing in a study of blood T cell repertoires in COVID-19. Looking at the study overall: Cohort 3 donors counted as recovered after two negative PCRs, clearance, or resolved symptoms.

Method: immunoSEQ multiplex PCR; TCRdb's copy keeps in-frame clones and lacks some. Among some 300,000 clones listed, more than 70% were seen once. The sample holds many counts of this clone. CDR3 length: 16 residues. Trimming took 0 bases from V and 5 from J; bases not matched to a gene: 9. Per the germline V gene, CDR1 is SGHKS and CDR2 is YYEKEE (reference sequence). The sample consisted of PBMCs or T cells enriched from blood (not recorded which). The chain uses TRBV5-5 and TRBJ2-5; 8 positions agree with TRBD2. The sequence came from a woman aged 60-75 years in a cohort exposed to, infected with or recovered from COVID-19 (not recorded which). The CDR3 DNA follows: TGTGCCAGCAGCTTGGCCTTGGCGGGAGGACGTGAGACCCAGTACTTC. It is translated as CASSLALAGGRETQYF.